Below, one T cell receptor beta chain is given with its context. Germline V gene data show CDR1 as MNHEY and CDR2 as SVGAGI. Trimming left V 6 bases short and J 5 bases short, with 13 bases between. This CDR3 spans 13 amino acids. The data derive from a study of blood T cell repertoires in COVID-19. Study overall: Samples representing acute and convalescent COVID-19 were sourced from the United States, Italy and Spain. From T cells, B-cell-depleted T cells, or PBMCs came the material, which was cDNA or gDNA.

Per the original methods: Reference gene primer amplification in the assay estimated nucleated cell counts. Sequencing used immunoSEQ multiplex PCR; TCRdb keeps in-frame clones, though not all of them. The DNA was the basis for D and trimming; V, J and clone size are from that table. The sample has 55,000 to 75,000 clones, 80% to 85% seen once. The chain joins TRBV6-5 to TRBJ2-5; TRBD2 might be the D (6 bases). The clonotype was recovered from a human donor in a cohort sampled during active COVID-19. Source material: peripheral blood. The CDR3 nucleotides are TGTGCCAGCAGCAGCGGGCGAGGGGAGACCCAGTACTTC. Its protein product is CASSSGRGETQYF.